The 13 T cell receptor beta chains in this list originate from one sample, sequenced in a study of blood T cell repertoires in COVID-19 (dated by TCRdb to the early 2020s). The library was prepared using the immunoSEQ multiplex PCR assay. TCRdb retrieved this table from immuneACCESS and kept in-frame rearrangements only. Not all clones are present; in checked studies, unresolved V genes account for under half, and no reason is known for the remainder. The table for this sample lists a few hundred thousand clones; about 80% of them were counted only once. More than 2.5% of the sample lies in the top ten. The sample was peripheral blood. The receptor source for this set is a woman between 25 and 40 years old who had recovered from COVID-19.

This chain joins TRBV28 and TRBJ1-6; 7 bases agree with TRBD1. Germline CDR1 and CDR2: MDHEN and SYDVKM. J lost 3 bases, V lost 7 bases, and 18 bases had no gene match. The CDR3 consists of 19 residues. CDR3 region: CASIEVDRIYDFYNSPLHF. The DNA of the CDR3 is TGTGCCAGCATTGAGGTGGACAGGATCTACGATTTCTATAATTCACCCCTCCACTTT.

This chain uses TRBV11-2 with TRBJ1-1; D is ambiguous. Germline V gene sequence: CDR1 SGHAT, CDR2 FQNNGV. CDR3 length: 15 amino acids. V dropped 4 bases and J dropped 1 base, with 13 bases sitting between them. This CDR3 reads CASSSEPRGNTEAFF. The CDR3 nucleotides read TGTGCCAGCAGCTCAGAACCTCGAGGGAACACTGAAGCTTTCTTT. The full variable domain, in which reference TRBV11-2 and TRBJ1-1 provide the parts outside the CDR3, is EAGVAQSPRYKIIEKRQSVAFWCNPISGHATLYWYQQILGQGPKLLIQFQNNGVVDDSQLPKDRFSAERLKGVDSTLKIQPAKLEDSAVYLCASSSEPRGNTEAFFGQGTRLTVV.

The chain joins TRBV28 to TRBJ2-1; D is unclear. Germline V gene sequence: CDR1 MDHEN, CDR2 SYDVKM. The CDR3 has 14 residues. Trimming left V 2 bases short and J 3 bases short, with 8 bases between. CDR3 bases: TGTGCCAGCAGTTTACCCGACAACTACAATGAGCAGTTCTTC. Protein product: CASSLPDNYNEQFF.

CDR3 DNA: TGTGCCAGCAGCTTGGTGGCTAGCAGCTCCTACAATGAGCAGTTCTTC. Its translation is CASSLVASSSYNEQFF. The rearrangement joins TRBV5-6 to TRBJ2-1; possibly TRBD2 for D (5 bases). V was trimmed by 0 bases and J by 0 bases, leaving 10 bases between them. The CDR3 runs 16 residues. Germline assignment: CDR1 SGHDT and CDR2 YYEEEE.

The chain recombines TRBV14 with TRBJ1-3; unclear D gene. The CDR3 is 12 residues long. V was shortened by 4 bases and J by 4 bases, with 5 bases between the two germline ends. Germline CDR1 reads SGHDN; CDR2 reads FVKESK. The DNA for the CDR3 is TGTGCCAGCAGCCCCCTAGGAAACACCATATATTTT. Amino acids: CASSPLGNTIYF.

The chain links TRBV4-1 to TRBJ2-7, with D unresolved. V was pared by 1 base and J by 3 bases, with 7 bases between. CDR3 length: 13 amino acids. Germline V CDR1 and CDR2: MGHRA, YSYEKL. The DNA for the CDR3 is TGCGCCAGCAGCCAAGTACTGGTCTACGAGCAGTACTTC. Encoded protein: CASSQVLVYEQYF.

V and J are TRBV19 and TRBJ1-5, with D tentatively TRBD1 (5 bases). From germline, CDR1 is LNHDA and CDR2 SQIVND (reference sequence). With 7 bases removed from V and 5 bases from J, the gap between germline ends came to 12 bases. This CDR3 contains 13 residues. DNA of the CDR3: TGTGCCAGTAATACCAGGGAGGATCAGCCCCAGCATTTT. Amino acid sequence: CASNTREDQPQHF.

The count of this clone is one. The chain carries TRBV28 and TRBJ1-1, with D tentatively TRBD1 (6 bases). CDR1 is MDHEN and CDR2 is SYDVKM in the germline V gene. This CDR3 is 14 amino acids long. Trimming removed 7 bases at V and 8 bases at J, with 20 bases between. CDR3 nucleotides: TGTGCCAGCACCACCAAGACGGACACAGGGGAAGCTTTCTTT. Its translation is CASTTKTDTGEAFF.

The sample holds a few counts of this clone. The chain combines TRBV3-1 (or the pseudogene TRBV3-2) with TRBJ2-6, with a weak D call TRBD1 (6 bases). V was cut by 4 bases and J by 4 bases, with 14 bases left in between. The CDR3 is made up of 16 amino acids. CDR1 is LGHDT and CDR2 is YNNKEL in the germline V gene (reference sequence). The DNA of the CDR3 is TGTGCCAGCAGCCGCACGACAGGTTCGGGGGCCAACGTCCTGACTTTC. As protein: CASSRTTGSGANVLTF.

The V gene is TRBV11-2, the J gene TRBJ2-5; TRBD2 is a possible D gene (6 bases). This CDR3 has 13 amino acids. The germline CDR1 and CDR2 sequences are SGHAT and FQNNGV. V was shortened by 6 bases and J by 5 bases, with 13 bases between the two germline ends. This CDR3 is CASRSPGRETQYF. The CDR3 DNA sequence: TGTGCCAGCAGGTCCCCGGGGAGGGAGACCCAGTACTTC.

The V gene is TRBV5-3, the J gene TRBJ2-5, with TRBD1 matching over 10 bases. TRBV5-3 is known as an ORF, though its function is uncertain. Trimming took 3 bases from V and 1 from J; bases not matched to a gene: 9. The CDR3 covers 17 residues. CDR3: CARSSVGDRGLQETQYF. Written as DNA, the CDR3 is TGTGCCAGAAGCTCGGTGGGGGACAGGGGTCTCCAAGAGACCCAGTACTTC.

In its sample, this clone was seen a few times. This chain uses TRBV3-1 (or the pseudogene TRBV3-2) with TRBJ1-1; 7 nucleotides line up with TRBD1. Trimming at V came to 0 bases and at J to 2 bases, leaving 3 bases not matched to a gene. CDR3 length: 15 amino acids. Germline V CDR1 and CDR2: LGHDT, YNNKEL (reference sequence). CDR3 residues: CASSQETGANTEAFF. In DNA form, the CDR3 reads TGTGCCAGCAGCCAAGAAACAGGGGCTAACACTGAAGCTTTCTTT.

The chain couples TRBV2 to TRBJ1-1; a possible D gene is TRBD1 (5 bases). V lost 2 bases and J 1 base, leaving 11 bases between the germline ends. This CDR3 comprises 15 residues. Germline CDR1 reads SNHLY; CDR2 reads FYNNEI. The CDR3 DNA follows: TGTGCCAGCAGTGAACCAGGGAATGGGAACACTGAAGCTTTCTTT. This encodes CASSEPGNGNTEAFF.